This is a list of T cell receptor beta chains from one sample in a study of blood T cell repertoires in COVID-19. Sequencing used immunoSEQ multiplex PCR; TCRdb keeps in-frame clones, though not all of them. Of 140,000 or so clones in the sample, 89% were seen once. The sequencing sample was made of peripheral blood. These receptors all come from a human donor in a cohort sampled during active COVID-19. Both conserved end residues are part of each CDR3. The D gene is left open where the match is weak. Clone size is given for some rows only: seen once, a few or many times, or a class if the clone is expanded.

CATSRVGAARGYGYTF,TGTGCCACCAGCAGAGTGGGGGCGGCTCGTGGCTATGGCTACACCTTC,TRBV15,TRBJ1-2,once,.
CASSIGGQTPNEKLFF,TGTGCCAGTAGTATAGGTGGACAGACTCCTAATGAAAAACTGTTTTTT,TRBV19,TRBJ1-4,.,.
CASTAVAGGDEQFF,TGCGCCAGCACCGCCGTGGCGGGGGGAGATGAGCAGTTCTTC,TRBV5-1,TRBJ2-1,.,TRBD2
CASSPQTGEQNIQYF,TGCGCCAGCAGCCCCCAGACAGGGGAGCAAAACATTCAGTACTTC,TRBV5-1,TRBJ2-4,.,TRBD1
CASSVERGGQETQYF,TGCGCCAGCAGTGTCGAGCGGGGGGGCCAAGAGACCCAGTACTTC,TRBV10-2,TRBJ2-5,.,TRBD2
CASSVTRGDTEAFF,TGTGCCAGCAGTGTTACCAGGGGCGACACTGAAGCTTTCTTT,TRBV2,TRBJ1-1,few,.
CASSLVGGQGPGNEQFF,TGTGCCAGCAGCTTAGTAGGTGGGCAGGGCCCAGGCAATGAGCAGTTCTTC,TRBV7-9,TRBJ2-1,.,.
CSVPGQTNTEAFF,TGCAGCGTCCCGGGACAAACGAACACTGAAGCTTTCTTT,TRBV29-1,TRBJ1-1,.,.
CASSSSRGGTDTQYF,TGTGCCAGTAGCTCCAGCCGGGGAGGCACAGATACGCAGTATTTT,TRBV19,TRBJ2-3,.,.
CASSLGTGVSSQYF,TGTGCCAGCAGCTTAGGGACAGGGGTATCATCGCAGTATTTT,TRBV7-6,TRBJ2-3,.,TRBD1
CASRSTGTALGYTF,TGTGCCAGCAGAAGTACCGGGACAGCTCTTGGCTACACCTTC,TRBV27,TRBJ1-2,.,TRBD1
CASTTGGAYVGGYTF,TGTGCCAGTACAACAGGGGGCGCTTACGTCGGAGGCTACACCTTC,TRBV19,TRBJ1-2,.,TRBD1